One and the same sample provided the 28 T cell receptor beta chains below, sequenced in a study of blood T cells in healthy people across ages. Alongside a J-beta primer mix, a sample-barcoded 5' primer served in a second PCR lasting about 6 to 12 cycles. TCRdb used MiXCR to reprocess the 5' RACE reads, holding one entry per CDR3 protein. The table lists roughly 1,100,000 distinct CDR3 sequences, about 23% of them singletons. These data are also associated with another study on T cells of mothers and their children.

Sequencing was done on a sample of blood. The receptors were gathered from a girl aged 2 to 9 in good health.

This CDR3 reads CASSYGETELNSPLHF. Written as DNA, the CDR3 is TGTGCCAGCAGTTATGGCGAGACAGAACTTAATTCACCCCTCCACTTT. The chain uses TRBV6-5 and TRBJ1-6; TRBD1 might be the D (5 bases). Trimming left V 3 bases short and J 6 bases short, with 15 bases between. The germline CDR1 and CDR2 sequences are MNHEY and SVGAGI. The CDR3 has 16 residues.

The chain has TRBV29-1 and TRBJ2-7, with D unclear. The CDR3 has 13 residues. The V and J ends lost 5 bases and 2 bases respectively, with 13 bases between them. CDR1 and CDR2 (germline): SQVTM, ANQGSEA. CDR3 loop: CSVLTASTYEQYF. For the CDR3, the DNA is TGCAGCGTTTTAACAGCCTCTACCTACGAGCAGTACTTC.

This clonotype was counted between two and nine times. CDR3 DNA: TGCGCCAGCAGTCCCACCCTGCCCCGCGGCTTCACAGATACGCAGTATTTT. It encodes CASSPTLPRGFTDTQYF. The V and J genes are TRBV5-1 and TRBJ2-3; D remains unclear. The CDR3 spans 17 residues. Trimming took 5 bases from V and 2 from J, leaving 21 bases between them. CDR1 and CDR2 from the germline V gene are SGHRS and YFSETQ.

This clonotype turned up a few times. The chain couples TRBV6-5 to TRBJ2-5; D perhaps matches TRBD2 (6 bases). V shed 2 bases and J shed 1 base, with 8 bases lying between them. CDR1 is MNHEY and CDR2 is SVGAGI in the germline V gene. The CDR3 runs to 14 residues. CDR3 in DNA: TGTGCCAGCAGTTACGGGAGGATCCAAGAGACCCAGTACTTC. Translating it yields CASSYGRIQETQYF.

A few counts support this clonotype. The J gene is TRBJ2-1, the V gene TRBV7-2; D unclear. The CDR3 loop spans 13 amino acids. Germline CDR1 is SGHTA and CDR2 is FQGNSA. Trimming left V 4 bases short and J 5 bases short, with 9 bases between. The DNA for the CDR3 is TGTGCCAGCAGCTGGACGTTGAACAATGAGCAGTTCTTC. Amino acids: CASSWTLNNEQFF.

The CDR3 spells CASSYGVGKVSDYGYTF. The CDR3 bases are TGTGCCAGCAGTTACGGGGTAGGGAAAGTCAGTGACTATGGCTACACCTTC. The chain carries TRBV6-6 and TRBJ1-2, with D unclear. The germline V and J ends were trimmed by 2 bases and 3 bases, with 19 bases remaining between them. The germline CDR1 and CDR2 sequences are MNHNY and SVGAGI (reference sequence). The CDR3 length is 17 residues.

In this sample, this clonotype turned up a few times. This chain links TRBV7-9 with TRBJ2-1; D remains unclear. Germline V CDR1 and CDR2: SEHNR, FQNEAQ (reference sequence). The germline V and J ends were trimmed by 5 bases and 7 bases, with 9 bases remaining between them. The CDR3 totals 12 residues. CDR3 nucleotides: TGTGCCAGCAGCGAGGAGTGGAATGAGCAGTTCTTC. It codes for CASSEEWNEQFF.

This clonotype was seen ten or more times. The rearrangement links TRBV7-3 to TRBJ2-1, with a possible D match to TRBD2 (6 bases). The end of the DNA is better explained by TRBJ2-7, so the J call may be wrong. Per germline, CDR1 SGHTA and CDR2 FQGTGA. The CDR3 covers 15 residues. This CDR3 is CASSLMGGKGYEQYF. CDR3 nucleotides: TGTGCCAGCAGCTTAATGGGGGGAAAAGGCTACGAGCAGTACTTC.

As concerns this clonotype: The conserved phenylalanine or tryptophan is not found at the CDR3 terminus, so this likely reflects a read error. The V and J genes are TRBV7-8 and TRBJ1-5; D remains ambiguous. This CDR3 region has 19 residues. The germline V and J ends were trimmed by 5 bases and 3 bases, with 26 bases remaining between them. Germline V gene lookup returns CDR1 SGHVS and CDR2 FQNEAQ. CDR3 nucleotide sequence: TGTGCCAGCAGCCCTAGCCGGGTTTCACTTGAGCGCGACAATCAGCCCCAGCATCTT. As protein: CASSPSRVSLERDNQPQHL.

This chain uses TRBV7-9 with TRBJ1-6; D is uncertain. CDR1 and CDR2 (germline): SEHNR, FQNEAQ (reference sequence). Deletions cut 10 bases from V and 8 bases from J, with 12 bases between. The length of the CDR3 is 12 residues. This CDR3 reads CATRPDDSPLHF. The DNA of the CDR3 is TGTGCCACCAGGCCGGATGATTCACCCCTCCACTTT.

This clonotype has just one count. The J gene is TRBJ1-1, the V gene TRBV7-3; TRBD1 might be the D (5 bases). CDR1 and CDR2 (germline): SGHTA, FQGTGA. V gave up 6 bases and J gave up 5 bases, with 13 bases separating them. The CDR3 is 13 residues long. The CDR3: CASRPAGETEAFF. The CDR3 DNA sequence: TGTGCCAGCAGACCAGCGGGGGAAACTGAAGCTTTCTTT.

The chain has TRBV29-1 and TRBJ2-3; 12 positions agree with TRBD2. Germline CDR1 is SQVTM and CDR2 is ANQGSEA. CDR3 size: 16 residues. Trimming removed 6 bases from V and 5 bases from J; junction bases left unmatched: 12. CDR3 sequence: CSVTLPSGGAEDTQYF. The CDR3 DNA reads TGCAGCGTCACTCTGCCTAGCGGGGGGGCCGAAGATACGCAGTATTTT.

The gene calls are TRBV6-1 and TRBJ1-1, with no clear D. CDR3 length equals 12 residues. Germline lookup yields CDR1 MNHNS and CDR2 SASEGT. Between the trimmed V and J ends, which lost 9 bases and 4 bases, there was a span of 12 bases. CDR3 in amino acids: CASREGVTEAFF. The CDR3 DNA reads as TGTGCCAGTCGGGAGGGAGTCACTGAAGCTTTCTTT.

The V and J genes are TRBV29-1 and TRBJ2-3; the D is unclear. This CDR3 is built from 11 residues. The germline CDR1 and CDR2 sequences are SQVTM and ANQGSEA. V was trimmed by 4 bases and J by 7 bases, leaving 9 bases between them. DNA for the CDR3: TGCAGCGTTGTTCCGCGAAATACGCAGTATTTT. Protein product: CSVVPRNTQYF.

This clonotype has only a few counts. V usage is TRBV27 and J usage is TRBJ2-5; TRBD2 matches 12 bases. Germline V gene lookup returns CDR1 MNHEY and CDR2 SMNVEV (reference sequence). The length of the CDR3 is 16 residues. With 4 bases clipped from V and 1 base from J, the junction kept 4 bases outside the gene matches. The CDR3 region has the DNA TGTGCCAGCAGTTCTGGACTAGCGGGGTTCCAAGAGACCCAGTACTTC. It yields the protein CASSSGLAGFQETQYF.

Only a few counts were recorded for this clonotype. This chain links TRBV10-3 with TRBJ2-4; 7 bases are shared with TRBD2. The CDR3 covers 11 residues. Germline V gene data show CDR1 as ENHRY and CDR2 as SYGVKD. V shed 7 bases and J 8 bases; nucleotides not matched to a gene: 2. The CDR3 here is CAIKRGDIQYF. For the CDR3, the DNA is TGTGCCATCAAACGGGGGGACATTCAGTACTTC.

The rearrangement joins TRBV4-3 to TRBJ1-4; D gene unclear. This CDR3 is built from 15 residues. Germline V CDR1 and CDR2: LGHNA, YSLEER. V lost 2 bases and J 5 bases, leaving 12 bases between the germline ends. CDR3 bases: TGCGCCAGCAGCCAACACCCCGACTCAAATGAAAAACTGTTTTTT. Translated, it gives CASSQHPDSNEKLFF.

On this clonotype itself: A junction end diverges from the germline sequence, so it may reflect a read error. This CDR3 is CASSPRVGQEDLRSF. CDR3 nucleotide sequence: TGCGCCAGCAGCCCGCGGGTAGGCCAGGAGGACCTTCGAAGCTTT. This chain links TRBV4-1 with TRBJ1-6, with no clear D. Germline V CDR1 and CDR2: MGHRA, YSYEKL. The CDR3 sequence is 15 residues long.

This rearrangement joins TRBV11-2 to TRBJ2-1, with no clear D. Germline V gene data show CDR1 as SGHAT and CDR2 as FQNNGV. Trimming took 1 base from V and 1 from J, leaving 8 bases between them. This CDR3 is built from 15 residues. The DNA of the CDR3 is TGTGCCAGCAGCTTAGTCTCTATTTCCTACAATGAGCAGTTCTTC. Its protein is CASSLVSISYNEQFF.

This chain uses TRBV5-1 with TRBJ2-1; unclear D gene. The germline gives CDR1 SGHRS, CDR2 YFSETQ. This CDR3 comprises 14 residues. The ends were cut back, 0 bases at V and 8 bases at J, with 12 bases in the middle. Written as DNA, the CDR3 is TGCGCCAGCAGCTTGGTTTCTTTCGCCTATGAGCAGTTCTTC. Its translation is CASSLVSFAYEQFF.

This clonotype was detected only a few times. The J gene is TRBJ1-5, the V gene TRBV14; TRBD1 matches at 8 bases. Germline assignment: CDR1 SGHDN and CDR2 FVKESK. The CDR3 extends over 17 amino acids. V shed 0 bases and J 4 bases; nucleotides not matched to a gene: 8. The CDR3 nucleotides read TGTGCCAGCAGCCAAGAACGGACAGGGCGGGGGAATCAGCCCCAGCATTTT. It translates to CASSQERTGRGNQPQHF.

The chain joins TRBV21-1 to TRBJ2-7; the listed D gene, TRBD1, was not tested against the DNA. The end of the DNA is better explained by TRBJ2-1, so the J call may be wrong. TRBV21-1 is recorded as a pseudogene. The CDR3 is 18 amino acids. The DNA of the CDR3 is TGTGCCAGCAGCAAAGCACACGCAGGACACCCCCTTTACAATGAGCAGTTCTTC. Translation: CASSKAHAGHPLYNEQFF.

This clonotype was seen only a few times. The chain has TRBV2 and TRBJ2-1, with D perhaps TRBD1 (6 bases). CDR3 length equals 14 residues. Germline V gene sequence: CDR1 SNHLY, CDR2 FYNNEI. V was clipped by 3 bases and J by 8 bases, with 14 bases between them. CDR3 DNA sequence: TGTGCCAGCAGTGAGGGGCAGGGGTTCCATGAGCAGTTCTTC. The encoded protein is CASSEGQGFHEQFF.

For this clonotype: It is likely a read error, because the conserved phenylalanine at the end of the CDR3 is missing. The chain links TRBV2 to TRBJ2-1, with unresolved D. The end of the DNA aligns better with TRBJ2-7, so the J call may be wrong. Germline-derived CDR1 and CDR2 are SNHLY and FYNNEI. This CDR3 region has 10 residues. CDR3 protein: CASNGGEQYL. The CDR3 DNA reads as TGTGCCAGCAACGGTGGCGAGCAGTACCTC.

The table lists this clonotype with a few counts. The chain has TRBV7-8 and TRBJ2-7; the D gene is possibly TRBD1 (6 bases). Germline V gene data show CDR1 as SGHVS and CDR2 as FQNEAQ. Trimming took 5 bases from V and 0 from J, leaving 11 bases between them. The CDR3 sequence is 14 residues long. This CDR3 reads CASSPRQASYEQYF. CDR3 DNA: TGTGCCAGCAGCCCTCGACAGGCCTCCTACGAGCAGTACTTC.

This clonotype was picked up a small number of times. The chain has TRBV7-6 and TRBJ2-7; D is unclear. Trimming shortened V by 7 bases and J by 1 base, and 14 bases separated the two germline ends. The CDR3 is made up of 14 amino acids. CDR1 SGHVS and CDR2 FNYEAQ come from the germline V gene. This CDR3 is CASTLTVESYEQYF. DNA of the CDR3: TGTGCCAGCACCCTTACCGTTGAATCCTACGAGCAGTACTTC.

The table lists this clonotype with a few counts. The V call is TRBV12-3 or TRBV12-4, the J call TRBJ1-2, with TRBD1 matching over 7 bases. J was trimmed by 2 bases and V by 5 bases; bases with no gene match: 2. The CDR3 sequence is 13 residues long. CDR3 nucleotides: TGTGCCAGCAGTAAACAGGGGAACTATGGCTACACCTTC. Translated, it gives CASSKQGNYGYTF.

The rearrangement uses TRBV6-5 and TRBJ2-5; D not resolved. The J call may not be correct, given that the DNA end is closer to TRBJ2-1. From germline, CDR1 is MNHEY and CDR2 SVGAGI. The CDR3 runs 11 residues. The CDR3 DNA is TGTGCCAGCCAGGTATCGAATGAGCAGTTCTTC. Amino acid sequence: CASQVSNEQFF.